A selection of T cell receptor beta chains follows, all from one sample in a study of shared clonotypes between healthy human individuals. Produced via immunoSEQ multiplex PCR; TCRdb's table is partial and in-frame only. Of approximately 700,000 clones listed, 73% are singletons. The sample was memory CD4+ T cells sorted from blood. Source of these receptors: a woman aged 30 to 39 in good health. Both conserved end residues are part of each CDR3. Fields, in order: V gene, D gene, J gene, clone size, CDR3 DNA, CDR3 protein. The D gene is left open where the match is weak. Not every row has a clone size; where given, it reads once, few, many or a size class.

v_gene: TRBV30; d_gene: .; j_gene: TRBJ2-3; abundance: .; CDR3nt: TGTGCCTGGAGACTAGCAGATTCTAGCACAGATACGCAGTATTTT; CDR3aa: CAWRLADSSTDTQYF
v_gene: TRBV28; d_gene: TRBD1; j_gene: TRBJ1-2; abundance: .; CDR3nt: TGTGCCAGCAGCCGGGACAGTAACTATGGCTACACCTTC; CDR3aa: CASSRDSNYGYTF
v_gene: TRBV30; d_gene: TRBD2; j_gene: TRBJ2-7; abundance: .; CDR3nt: TGTGCCTGGAGTGTAGCGGGGACCTACGAGCAGTACTTC; CDR3aa: CAWSVAGTYEQYF
v_gene: TRBV18; d_gene: .; j_gene: TRBJ2-5; abundance: .; CDR3nt: TGTGCCAGCTCACCAAACAGGGAAGAGACCCAGTACTTC; CDR3aa: CASSPNREETQYF
v_gene: TRBV11-2; d_gene: TRBD1; j_gene: TRBJ2-7; abundance: .; CDR3nt: TGTGCCAGCAGCTTACTAGGGGGCCCCTACGAGCAGTACTTC; CDR3aa: CASSLLGGPYEQYF
v_gene: TRBV28; d_gene: .; j_gene: TRBJ2-7; abundance: .; CDR3nt: TGTGCCACTTTCACAGGAAACCTAGGGCAGTACTTC; CDR3aa: CATFTGNLGQYF
v_gene: TRBV7-2; d_gene: .; j_gene: TRBJ2-4; abundance: few; CDR3nt: TGTGCCAGCAGCTACGCCGGGCCTGTGCGGAACATTCAGTACTTC; CDR3aa: CASSYAGPVRNIQYF
v_gene: TRBV4-2; d_gene: TRBD2; j_gene: TRBJ2-3; abundance: .; CDR3nt: TGTGCCAGCAGCCAAGAAGGACTAGCGGAGCACATTTTT; CDR3aa: CASSQEGLAEHIF
v_gene: TRBV19; d_gene: TRBD2; j_gene: TRBJ2-3; abundance: few; CDR3nt: TGTGCCACCCGGACTAGCGGGAGCACAGATACGCAGTATTTT; CDR3aa: CATRTSGSTDTQYF
v_gene: TRBV25-1; d_gene: TRBD1; j_gene: TRBJ1-1; abundance: .; CDR3nt: TGTGCCAGCAGTGATGGCGGGACAGGGGACACTGAAGCTTTCTTT; CDR3aa: CASSDGGTGDTEAFF
v_gene: TRBV2; d_gene: .; j_gene: TRBJ2-5; abundance: .; CDR3nt: TGTGCCAGCAGTCGGGACTCCGAGTACCAAGAGACCCAGTACTTC; CDR3aa: CASSRDSEYQETQYF
v_gene: TRBV7-8; d_gene: .; j_gene: TRBJ1-1; abundance: .; CDR3nt: TGTGCCAGCAGCTTAGGGGGACAGAACACTGAAGCTTTCTTT; CDR3aa: CASSLGGQNTEAFF
v_gene: TRBV27; d_gene: .; j_gene: TRBJ1-1; abundance: .; CDR3nt: TGTGCCAGCAGTTGGTATCGGGGGAACACTGAAGCTTTCTTT; CDR3aa: CASSWYRGNTEAFF
v_gene: TRBV28; d_gene: .; j_gene: TRBJ2-7; abundance: .; CDR3nt: TGTGCCAGCACCTCGGGGGCCCCAGAGCAGTACTTC; CDR3aa: CASTSGAPEQYF
v_gene: TRBV19; d_gene: TRBD1; j_gene: TRBJ1-5; abundance: .; CDR3nt: TGTGCCAGTAGTTCCCGACAGGGACTAAGTCAGCCCCAGCATTTT; CDR3aa: CASSSRQGLSQPQHF
v_gene: TRBV27; d_gene: .; j_gene: TRBJ2-2; abundance: many; CDR3nt: TGTGCCAGCAGTCTCGCGCAGGCGACCGGGGAGCTGTTTTTT; CDR3aa: CASSLAQATGELFF
v_gene: TRBV19; d_gene: .; j_gene: TRBJ1-5; abundance: .; CDR3nt: TGTGCCAGCGAGCCGGGGGGCTGGGGCAATCAGCCCCAGCATTTT; CDR3aa: CASEPGGWGNQPQHF
v_gene: TRBV19; d_gene: TRBD2; j_gene: TRBJ2-2; abundance: .; CDR3nt: TGTGCCAGTAACGCCCTTCTAGCGGGAGGCCACACCGGGGAGCTGTTTTTT; CDR3aa: CASNALLAGGHTGELFF
v_gene: TRBV28; d_gene: TRBD2; j_gene: TRBJ2-6; abundance: .; CDR3nt: TGTGCCACCGATGCGGGAGTTACCGCTGGGGCCAACGTCCTGACTTTC; CDR3aa: CATDAGVTAGANVLTF
v_gene: TRBV28; d_gene: .; j_gene: TRBJ1-2; abundance: .; CDR3nt: TGTGCCAGCAGCCTCCGGGGACTCTCTTATGGCTACACCTTC; CDR3aa: CASSLRGLSYGYTF
v_gene: TRBV28; d_gene: TRBD1; j_gene: TRBJ1-5; abundance: .; CDR3nt: TGTGCCAGCAGACCTGCAACAGGGGTTGGCAATCAGCCCCAGCATTTT; CDR3aa: CASRPATGVGNQPQHF
v_gene: TRBV11-1; d_gene: TRBD1; j_gene: TRBJ2-5; abundance: .; CDR3nt: TGTGCCAGCAGCCCCCCCCCGGGACAGGCGGACGGAGAGACCCAGTACTTC; CDR3aa: CASSPPPGQADGETQYF
v_gene: TRBV15; d_gene: .; j_gene: TRBJ2-1; abundance: .; CDR3nt: TGTGCCACCAGCAGAGAGGGACACCGATACAATGAGCAGTTCTTC; CDR3aa: CATSREGHRYNEQFF
v_gene: TRBV19; d_gene: .; j_gene: TRBJ2-1; abundance: .; CDR3nt: TGTGCCAGTAAGAGGGAGGCCGACTACAATGAGCAGTTCTTC; CDR3aa: CASKREADYNEQFF
v_gene: TRBV5-1; d_gene: TRBD2; j_gene: TRBJ2-1; abundance: .; CDR3nt: TGCGCCAGCAGGGGACTAGCGGGAGGGCCGTGGAATGAGCAGTTCTTC; CDR3aa: CASRGLAGGPWNEQFF
v_gene: TRBV7-9; d_gene: .; j_gene: TRBJ2-2; abundance: .; CDR3nt: TGTGCCAGCAGCCCTTTCCGAAGCGGACCCGGGGAGCTGTTTTTT; CDR3aa: CASSPFRSGPGELFF
v_gene: TRBV5-4; d_gene: .; j_gene: TRBJ2-7; abundance: .; CDR3nt: TGTGCCAGCAGCGCAGGGGTAGGGTCCTACGAGCAGTACTTC; CDR3aa: CASSAGVGSYEQYF
v_gene: TRBV6-5; d_gene: .; j_gene: TRBJ1-2; abundance: .; CDR3nt: TGTGCCAGCAAAACGGACAGATCTAACTATGGCTACACCTTC; CDR3aa: CASKTDRSNYGYTF
v_gene: TRBV7-9; d_gene: TRBD2; j_gene: TRBJ2-5; abundance: .; CDR3nt: TGTGCCAGCGCCCGCGGGGGTGCAGAGACCCAGTACTTC; CDR3aa: CASARGGAETQYF
v_gene: TRBV11-2; d_gene: TRBD2; j_gene: TRBJ2-2; abundance: few; CDR3nt: TGTGCCAGCAGCTTGCTGGCTAGCGGAGTCGGCGGGGAGCTGTTTTTT; CDR3aa: CASSLLASGVGGELFF
v_gene: TRBV5-4; d_gene: .; j_gene: TRBJ1-1; abundance: many; CDR3nt: TGTGCCAGCAGCCTGGGGGGGGCAGGGCGGTCGGACACTGAAGCTTTCTTT; CDR3aa: CASSLGGAGRSDTEAFF
v_gene: TRBV2; d_gene: TRBD1; j_gene: TRBJ1-5; abundance: .; CDR3nt: TGTGCCAGCGGGGACAGGGGAGAGGATCAGCCCCAGCATTTT; CDR3aa: CASGDRGEDQPQHF
v_gene: TRBV30; d_gene: TRBD1; j_gene: TRBJ1-5; abundance: .; CDR3nt: TGTGCCTGGAGTCCCCCGCCGGACAGGGGGCCTCAGCCCCAGCATTTT; CDR3aa: CAWSPPPDRGPQPQHF
v_gene: TRBV29-1; d_gene: TRBD2; j_gene: TRBJ2-1; abundance: .; CDR3nt: TGCAGCGTTGAACCAGCGGGACATGAGCAGTTCTTC; CDR3aa: CSVEPAGHEQFF
v_gene: TRBV5-4; d_gene: TRBD2; j_gene: TRBJ2-3; abundance: .; CDR3nt: TGTGCCAGCAGCTTGGTTGCGGGAGGGCCCACAGATACGCAGTATTTT; CDR3aa: CASSLVAGGPTDTQYF
v_gene: TRBV30; d_gene: TRBD2; j_gene: TRBJ2-5; abundance: .; CDR3nt: TGTGCCTGGAGCAAAAAAAGACTAGCGGGAGTAGAGACCCAGTACTTC; CDR3aa: CAWSKKRLAGVETQYF
v_gene: TRBV4-2; d_gene: .; j_gene: TRBJ1-5; abundance: .; CDR3nt: TGTGCCAGCAGCCAAGTCCAGGGATCGGGGAATCAGCCCCAGCATTTT; CDR3aa: CASSQVQGSGNQPQHF
v_gene: TRBV25-1; d_gene: .; j_gene: TRBJ2-7; abundance: .; CDR3nt: TGTGCCAGCAGTAACCCGTCGGGGGCTGGGAAGGGGGTAGGGGAGCAGTACTTC; CDR3aa: CASSNPSGAGKGVGEQYF
v_gene: TRBV4-1; d_gene: .; j_gene: TRBJ2-1; abundance: .; CDR3nt: TGCGCCAGCAGCCAAGCCCTAGGAAGGCAGTTCTTC; CDR3aa: CASSQALGRQFF
v_gene: TRBV6-1; d_gene: TRBD1; j_gene: TRBJ1-2; abundance: .; CDR3nt: TGTGCCAGCAGTGACGACAGGGGGTCTCCTGGGGACTATGGCTACACCTTC; CDR3aa: CASSDDRGSPGDYGYTF
v_gene: TRBV6-6; d_gene: .; j_gene: TRBJ2-1; abundance: .; CDR3nt: TGTGCCAGCAGTTACGCGCGGAACAATGAGCAGTTCTTC; CDR3aa: CASSYARNNEQFF
v_gene: TRBV7-8; d_gene: .; j_gene: TRBJ1-1; abundance: .; CDR3nt: TGTGCCAGCAGCTTGCAAAGGACAGTGCTTGAAGCTTTCTTT; CDR3aa: CASSLQRTVLEAFF
v_gene: TRBV5-4; d_gene: TRBD2; j_gene: TRBJ2-3; abundance: once; CDR3nt: TGTGCCAGCAGCTTGGCCCTAGCGGGAGAGGCAGATACGCAGTATTTT; CDR3aa: CASSLALAGEADTQYF
v_gene: TRBV7-2; d_gene: .; j_gene: TRBJ2-4; abundance: .; CDR3nt: TGTGCCAGCAGCTTATCCGGGGAGTCCATTCAGTACTTC; CDR3aa: CASSLSGESIQYF
v_gene: TRBV6-1; d_gene: .; j_gene: TRBJ2-5; abundance: .; CDR3nt: TGTGCCAGCAGTGACCCCTTTTTGGGCCAAGAGACCCAGTACTTC; CDR3aa: CASSDPFLGQETQYF
v_gene: TRBV5-1; d_gene: .; j_gene: TRBJ1-1; abundance: .; CDR3nt: TGCGCCAGCAGTCGGGACCATGATATGAACACTGAAGCTTTCTTT; CDR3aa: CASSRDHDMNTEAFF
v_gene: TRBV7-9; d_gene: .; j_gene: TRBJ2-7; abundance: .; CDR3nt: TGTGCCAGCACTTCAGGTGGTGGGAGGGGGTACGAGCAGTACTTC; CDR3aa: CASTSGGGRGYEQYF
v_gene: TRBV2; d_gene: .; j_gene: TRBJ1-3; abundance: .; CDR3nt: TGTGCCAGCAGCACCTCCGGGAGCCGCGGAAACACCATATATTTT; CDR3aa: CASSTSGSRGNTIYF
v_gene: TRBV7-8; d_gene: .; j_gene: TRBJ1-4; abundance: few; CDR3nt: TGTGCCAGCAGCAAGGATGAGGCTAATGAAAAACTGTTTTTT; CDR3aa: CASSKDEANEKLFF